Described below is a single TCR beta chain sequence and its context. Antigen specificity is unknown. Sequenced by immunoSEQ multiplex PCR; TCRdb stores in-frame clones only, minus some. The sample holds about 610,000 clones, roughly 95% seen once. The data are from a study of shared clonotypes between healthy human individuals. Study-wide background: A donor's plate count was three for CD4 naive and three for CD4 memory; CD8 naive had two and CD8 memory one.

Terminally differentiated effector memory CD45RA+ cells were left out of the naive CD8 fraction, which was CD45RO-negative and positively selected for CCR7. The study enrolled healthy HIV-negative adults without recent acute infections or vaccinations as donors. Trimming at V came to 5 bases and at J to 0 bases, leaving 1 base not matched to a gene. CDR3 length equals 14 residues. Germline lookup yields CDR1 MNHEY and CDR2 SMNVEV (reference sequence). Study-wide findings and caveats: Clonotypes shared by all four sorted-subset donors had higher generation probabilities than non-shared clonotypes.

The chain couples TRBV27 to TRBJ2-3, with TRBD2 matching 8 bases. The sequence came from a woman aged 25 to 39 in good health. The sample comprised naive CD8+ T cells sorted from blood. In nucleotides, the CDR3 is TGTGCCAGCAGTCGGACTAGCAGCACAGATACGCAGTATTTT. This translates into CASSRTSSTDTQYF.